A selection of T cell receptor beta chains follows, all from one sample in a study of vaccination and CD4 T cells after COVID-19. TCRdb itself ran the PCR reads through MiXCR, one entry per CDR3 protein. The table lists around 11,000 distinct CDR3 sequences, 25% of them singletons, with around a quarter in the top ten. The antigens of these receptors remain unknown. This material consisted of CD4+ T cells from blood, cultured in vitro, taken before SARS-CoV-2 vaccination. Receptors were obtained from a human donor who received a COVID-19 vaccine. The CDR3 runs from the conserved cysteine through the conserved F or W. A D gene is named only where the DNA matches it firmly. Clone size is given for some rows only: seen once, a few or many times, or a class if the clone is expanded.

CDR3: CASSLVPGVMDTQYF
DNA: TGCGCCAGCAGCTTGGTACCGGGGGTGATGGATACGCAGTATTTT
D: .
V: TRBV5-1
size: .
J: TRBJ2-3

CDR3: CASSLEGNTEAFF
DNA: TGTGCCAGCAGCCTGGAGGGGAACACTGAAGCTTTCTTT
D: .
V: TRBV11-3
size: .
J: TRBJ1-1

CDR3: CASRYSGQGETQYF
DNA: TGTGCCAGCCGTTATTCCGGACAGGGAGAGACCCAGTACTTC
D: TRBD1
V: TRBV25-1
size: few
J: TRBJ2-5

CDR3: CASSSGLAVTGEQYF
DNA: TGTGCCAGCAGCTCCGGACTAGCGGTGACTGGCGAGCAGTACTTC
D: TRBD2
V: TRBV7-2
size: few
J: TRBJ2-7

CDR3: CSANAGATNYGYTF
DNA: TGCAGTGCTAACGCAGGGGCGACAAACTATGGCTACACCTTC
D: .
V: TRBV20-1
size: few
J: TRBJ1-2

CDR3: CATSDLAPSGANVLTF
DNA: TGTGCCACCAGTGATCTGGCTCCCTCTGGGGCCAACGTCCTGACTTTC
D: .
V: TRBV24-1
size: few
J: TRBJ2-6

CDR3: CASSFGQGTDTQYF
DNA: TGTGCCAGCAGCTTCGGACAGGGCACAGATACGCAGTATTTT
D: TRBD1
V: TRBV5-4
size: .
J: TRBJ2-3

CDR3: CASSPSARGGSGEQYF
DNA: TGTGCCAGCAGCCCTTCGGCTCGCGGCGGTTCTGGCGAGCAGTACTTC
D: .
V: TRBV2
size: .
J: TRBJ2-7

CDR3: CSVNHSGSTQYF
DNA: TGCAGCGTTAATCATAGCGGTAGTACGCAGTATTTT
D: .
V: TRBV29-1
size: few
J: TRBJ2-3

CDR3: CASTRGLNNEQFF
DNA: TGTGCCAGTACGCGGGGGCTAAACAATGAGCAGTTCTTC
D: .
V: TRBV11-3
size: few
J: TRBJ2-1

CDR3: CASSFQGASGETQYF
DNA: TGTGCCAGCAGTTTCCAGGGGGCATCGGGGGAGACCCAGTACTTC
D: TRBD1
V: TRBV12-3/TRBV12-4
size: .
J: TRBJ2-5

CDR3: CASSPNRGGGANVLTF
DNA: TGTGCCAGCAGTCCGAACAGGGGAGGTGGGGCCAACGTCCTGACTTTC
D: .
V: TRBV6-1
size: .
J: TRBJ2-6

CDR3: CAWKDSGRFFYGYTF
DNA: TGTGCCTGGAAGGACTCGGGGAGGTTTTTCTATGGCTACACCTTC
D: .
V: TRBV30
size: few
J: TRBJ1-2

CDR3: CASSVDAANYGYTF
DNA: TGTGCCAGCAGTGTTGATGCAGCTAACTATGGCTACACCTTC
D: .
V: TRBV2
size: .
J: TRBJ1-2

CDR3: CASRKLDGYNQPQHF
DNA: TGTGCCAGTAGAAAACTTGACGGTTACAATCAGCCCCAGCATTTT
D: .
V: TRBV19
size: .
J: TRBJ1-5

CDR3: CAWSLLNRGLGDEQFF
DNA: TGTGCCTGGAGCCTCCTTAACAGGGGATTAGGGGATGAGCAGTTCTTC
D: TRBD1
V: TRBV30
size: few
J: TRBJ2-1

CDR3: CASEMDTTNEKLFF
DNA: TGTGCCAGCGAGATGGACACAACTAATGAAAAACTGTTTTTT
D: .
V: TRBV2
size: large
J: TRBJ1-4

CDR3: CSVDKGLNEQFF
DNA: TGCAGCGTTGATAAGGGGCTCAATGAGCAGTTCTTC
D: .
V: TRBV29-1
size: .
J: TRBJ2-1

CDR3: CSARQTTGNTIYF
DNA: TGCAGTGCTAGACAAACAACGGGAAACACCATATATTTT
D: .
V: TRBV20-1
size: few
J: TRBJ1-3

CDR3: CASSQPTGGNYGYTF
DNA: TGCGCCAGCAGCCAACCGACAGGGGGTAACTATGGCTACACCTTC
D: TRBD1
V: TRBV4-1
size: few
J: TRBJ1-2

CDR3: CSVVRRGATDTQYF
DNA: TGCAGCGTTGTTAGGCGGGGGGCCACAGATACGCAGTATTTT
D: TRBD2
V: TRBV29-1
size: few
J: TRBJ2-3

CDR3: CASRDTGGSYEQYF
DNA: TGTGCCAGCAGAGACACGGGGGGCAGCTACGAGCAGTACTTC
D: .
V: TRBV6-1
size: .
J: TRBJ2-7